Following are 21 T cell receptor beta chains from one sample sequenced in a study of technical replicates of blood from four donors. TCRdb's table, derived via immunoSEQ multiplex PCR, lists solely in-frame clones and lacks some. The profile covers roughly 62,000 clones, with around 91% appearing a single time and 3% to 5% taken by the ten largest. The sequenced sample consisted of PBMCs. The receptor source for this set is a human donor in good health. Some clones in this sample may be carry-over from other donors' samples.

The chain uses TRBV11-1 and TRBJ2-7; TRBD2 aligns across 10 bases. V shed 1 base, J shed 6 bases, and the junction held 0 bases outside the gene matches. There are 13 residues in the CDR3. Looked up from germline, CDR1 is SGHAT and CDR2 is FQDESV (reference sequence). Here the CDR3 reads CASSLGLAGEQYF. Written as DNA, the CDR3 is TGTGCCAGCAGCTTAGGACTAGCGGGCGAGCAGTACTTC. The full variable domain, its missing parts supplied by reference TRBV11-1 and TRBJ2-7, is EAEVAQSPRYKITEKSQAVAFWCDPISGHATLYWYRQILGQGPELLVQFQDESVVDDSQLPKDRFSAERLKGVDSTLKIQPAELGDSAMYLCASSLGLAGEQYFGPGTRLTVT.

This chain links TRBV30 with TRBJ1-1, with a possible D match to TRBD1 (6 bases). The V and J ends lost 7 bases and 4 bases respectively, with 10 bases between them. Germline V gene data show CDR1 as GTSNPN and CDR2 as SVGIG (reference sequence). This CDR3 comprises 11 residues. CDR3 residues: CASHRVTEAFF. The CDR3 DNA sequence: TGTGCCTCACACAGGGTCACTGAAGCTTTCTTT.

The sample holds one count of this clone. The chain joins TRBV11-2 to TRBJ2-1; 7 bases map to TRBD2. Germline CDR1 SGHAT, CDR2 FQNNGV. The CDR3 is 15 residues long. V lost 5 bases and J lost 7; bases outside the gene matches: 11. The CDR3 DNA follows: TGTGCCAGCAGCCTGTTCGGGGGGTTGGGAAATGAGCAGTTCTTC. Translation: CASSLFGGLGNEQFF.

This clone occurred once. The rearrangement links TRBV10-3 to TRBJ2-2; D remains ambiguous. Trimming left V 6 bases short and J 6 bases short, with 8 bases between. From germline, CDR1 is ENHRY and CDR2 SYGVKD. The CDR3 consists of 12 residues. CDR3 nucleotide sequence: TGTGCCATCAGATCTAGTCCCGGGGAGCTGTTTTTT. It yields the protein CAIRSSPGELFF.

The V gene is TRBV6-5, the J gene TRBJ2-2; maybe TRBD1 (5 bases). Germline V CDR1 and CDR2: MNHEY, SVGAGI. V was cut by 6 bases and J by 4 bases, with 15 bases left in between. The length of the CDR3 is 15 residues. The CDR3 here is CASRLAGLSTGELFF. CDR3 DNA: TGTGCCAGCAGGCTGGCAGGGTTGAGCACCGGGGAGCTGTTTTTT.

The chain joins TRBV4-3 to TRBJ2-2, with D tentatively TRBD1 (5 bases). CDR1 is LGHNA and CDR2 is YSLEER in the germline V gene. CDR3 length equals 15 residues. V lost 0 bases to trimming and J lost 5 bases, with 10 bases between them. CDR3 region: CASSQDRVGTGELFF. DNA of the CDR3: TGCGCCAGCAGCCAAGACAGGGTGGGGACCGGGGAGCTGTTTTTT.

The gene calls are TRBV7-2 and TRBJ2-3, with 14 nucleotides matching TRBD2. CDR3 length: 16 residues. The junction had 8 bases not matched to a gene; V was cut back by 8 bases and J by 4 bases. Per the germline V gene, CDR1 is SGHTA and CDR2 is FQGNSA. For the CDR3, the DNA is TGTGCCAGCCCCTTGGGGACTAGCGGGAGCGCAGATACGCAGTATTTT. Translation gives CASPLGTSGSADTQYF.

This clone was seen a single time. The rearrangement links TRBV12-5 to TRBJ1-6; TRBD1 matches at 8 bases. The CDR3 covers 15 residues. CDR1 and CDR2 (germline): LGHNT, FRNRAP. The ends lost 3 bases at V and 6 bases at J; junction bases unmatched: 4. CDR3 bases: TGTGCTAGTGGTTTCCGGGACAGGCCTAATTCACCCCTCCACTTT. It is translated as CASGFRDRPNSPLHF. Based on the CDR3 plus reference TRBV12-5 and TRBJ1-6, the full variable domain is DARVTQTPRHKVTEMGQEVTMRCQPILGHNTVFWYRQTMMQGLELLAYFRNRAPLDDSGMPKDRFSAEMPDATLATLKIQPSEPRDSAVYFCASGFRDRPNSPLHFGNGTRLTVT.

The chain employs TRBV7-2 and TRBJ2-1, with unresolved D. V was clipped by 1 base and J by 7 bases, with 17 bases between them. Germline V gene sequence: CDR1 SGHTA, CDR2 FQGNSA. This CDR3 region has 16 residues. The DNA of the CDR3 is TGTGCCAGCAGCTTAGTTGGTCCAGCGATCACAAATGAGCAGTTCTTC. The encoded protein is CASSLVGPAITNEQFF. Drawing the rest from reference TRBV7-2 and TRBJ2-1, the complete variable domain is GAGVSQSPSNKVTEKGKDVELRCDPISGHTALYWYRQSLGQGLEFLIYFQGNSAPDKSGLPSDRFSAERTGGSVSTLTIQRTQQEDSAVYLCASSLVGPAITNEQFFGPGTRLTVL.

This clone was counted once. The V gene is TRBV11-2, the J gene TRBJ2-1; 10 nucleotides match TRBD2. The CDR3 spans 15 residues. Germline V lookup: CDR1 SGHAT, CDR2 FQNNGV. V lost 2 bases, J lost 8 bases, and 6 bases stayed unmatched. As DNA, the CDR3 is TGTGCCAGCAGCTTAAATGTGGGACTAGCGTATGAGCAGTTCTTC. This gives the protein CASSLNVGLAYEQFF.

This clone was seen more than once but under ten times. The CDR3 region is CASSGTGEGTDTQYF. The CDR3 DNA follows: TGTGCCAGCAGCGGGACAGGGGAAGGCACAGATACGCAGTATTTT. This chain joins TRBV6-4 and TRBJ2-3, with 10 nucleotides matching TRBD1. The J segment lost 1 base and the V segment lost 6 bases, leaving 4 bases of the junction unmatched. This CDR3 contains 15 residues. From germline, CDR1 is MRHNA and CDR2 SNTAGT.

This chain uses TRBV7-9 with TRBJ1-1, with D tentatively TRBD1 (6 bases). Trimming took 2 bases from V and 6 from J, leaving 19 bases between them. This CDR3 has 16 residues. Per the germline V gene, CDR1 is SEHNR and CDR2 is FQNEAQ (reference sequence). Here the CDR3 DNA reads TGTGCCAGCAGCTTATATTTAACAGGGATATCCGCTGAAGCTTTCTTT. Residues: CASSLYLTGISAEAFF.

V and J are TRBV7-9 and TRBJ2-5; D is unresolved. Germline V gene lookup returns CDR1 SEHNR and CDR2 FQNEAQ (reference sequence). The CDR3 sequence is 12 residues long. Trimming removed 5 bases from V and 7 bases from J, with 11 bases in between. This CDR3 is CASSREPGTQYF. CDR3 DNA: TGTGCCAGCAGCCGAGAACCTGGGACCCAGTACTTC.

This chain uses TRBV30 with TRBJ2-7, with 14 nucleotides matching TRBD2. Germline CDR1 and CDR2: GTSNPN and SVGIG (reference sequence). CDR3 length: 17 residues. V shed 1 base, J shed 0 bases, and the junction held 5 bases outside the gene matches. The CDR3 loop reads CAWSGGTSGRSSYEQYF. The CDR3 DNA reads as TGTGCCTGGAGTGGCGGGACTAGCGGGAGAAGCTCCTACGAGCAGTACTTC.

The chain combines TRBV6-5 with TRBJ2-7; D unresolved. Trimming left V 0 bases short and J 1 base short, with 7 bases between. Looked up from germline, CDR1 is MNHEY and CDR2 is SVGAGI. CDR3 length equals 14 residues. DNA for the CDR3: TGTGCCAGCAGTTACTCTGCAGGATCCTACGAGCAGTACTTC. It encodes CASSYSAGSYEQYF.

The chain is built from TRBV23-1 and TRBJ1-1; D not certain. TRBV23-1 qualifies as an ORF whose function is uncertain. With 3 bases removed from V and 10 bases from J, the gap between germline ends came to 21 bases. The CDR3 spans 15 residues. The CDR3 nucleotides are TGCGCCAGCAGTCACCCCTCGGTCCCCCCTCGAGGAGCTTTCTTT. It codes for CASSHPSVPPRGAFF.

The V call is TRBV5-1, the J call TRBJ2-7; D is perhaps TRBD2 (6 bases). The V and J ends lost 5 bases and 4 bases respectively, with 16 bases between them. Per germline, CDR1 SGHRS and CDR2 YFSETQ. The CDR3 runs to 14 residues. The CDR3 spells CASRTDGSEYEQYF. CDR3 sequence (DNA): TGCGCCAGCAGGACGGACGGGAGCGAGTACGAGCAGTACTTC.

J is TRBJ2-5 and V is TRBV4-1; TRBD2 agrees at 7 bases. CDR1 MGHRA and CDR2 YSYEKL come from the germline V gene. Germline trimming cut 1 base from V and 0 bases from J; bases unmatched to any gene: 2. This CDR3 contains 15 residues. The CDR3 region has the DNA TGCGCCAGCAGCCAAGGGGAGGGGAACCAAGAGACCCAGTACTTC. Protein: CASSQGEGNQETQYF.

The rearrangement uses TRBV5-1 and TRBJ1-3, with 7 bases lining up with TRBD1. Germline V CDR1 and CDR2: SGHRS, YFSETQ. CDR3 length equals 15 residues. The trim removed 0 bases at V and 3 bases at J, leaving 3 bases unmatched. The CDR3 sequence: CASSLEGASGNTIYF. CDR3 in DNA: TGCGCCAGCAGCTTGGAGGGGGCGAGTGGAAACACCATATATTTT.

This chain links TRBV5-1 with TRBJ1-6; no definite D call. V shed 4 bases and J shed 7 bases, with 15 bases lying between them. The CDR3 has 15 amino acids. CDR1 and CDR2 from the germline V gene are SGHRS and YFSETQ. CDR3 sequence (DNA): TGCGCCAGCAGCGCAGACATACCGGGGAATTCACCCCTCCACTTT. Translation gives CASSADIPGNSPLHF.

V and J are TRBV5-3 and TRBJ2-3; D gene uncertain. TRBV5-3 falls under the ORF class, with uncertain function. V dropped 4 bases and J dropped 2 bases, with 11 bases sitting between them. The CDR3 runs 14 residues. The CDR3 spells CARSLPPPTDTQYF. The CDR3 DNA is TGTGCCAGAAGCCTACCCCCCCCCACAGATACGCAGTATTTT.